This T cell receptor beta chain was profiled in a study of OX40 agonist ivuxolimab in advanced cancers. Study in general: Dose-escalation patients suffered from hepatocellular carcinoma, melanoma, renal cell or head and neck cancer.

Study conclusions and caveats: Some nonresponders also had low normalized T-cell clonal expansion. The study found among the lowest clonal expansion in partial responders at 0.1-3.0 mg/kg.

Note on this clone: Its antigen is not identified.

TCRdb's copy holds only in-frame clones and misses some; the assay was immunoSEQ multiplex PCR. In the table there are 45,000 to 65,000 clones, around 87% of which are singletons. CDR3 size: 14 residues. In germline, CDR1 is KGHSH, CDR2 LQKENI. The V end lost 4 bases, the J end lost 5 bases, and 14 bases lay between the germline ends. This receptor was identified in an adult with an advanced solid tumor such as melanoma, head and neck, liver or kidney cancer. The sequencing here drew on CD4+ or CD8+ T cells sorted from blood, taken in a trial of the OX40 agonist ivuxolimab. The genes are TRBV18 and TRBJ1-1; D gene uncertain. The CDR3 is CASSLASRETEAFF. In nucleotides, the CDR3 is TGTGCCAGCTCACTAGCCTCAAGGGAAACTGAAGCTTTCTTT.